This TCR beta chain was sequenced in a study of blood T cell repertoires in COVID-19. Study information: Sources were T cells, B-cell-depleted T cells, or PBMCs; the material itself was cDNA or gDNA.

Original methodology: Amplification from reference gene primers served as the basis for estimated nucleated cell counts. TCRdb's copy holds only in-frame clones and misses some; the assay was immunoSEQ multiplex PCR. V, J and clone size are those of that table, while D and trimming were read from the DNA. The table has more than 250,000 clones, around four fifths seen once. CDR3 length: 14 amino acids. V lost 7 bases to trimming and J lost 8 bases; unmatched junction nucleotides: 10. Germline V CDR1 and CDR2: MNHEY, SMNVEV (reference sequence). The sequence came from a woman between 45 and 65 years old with acute or convalescent COVID-19. Input material: peripheral blood. The chain couples TRBV27 to TRBJ2-1, with 8 positions matching TRBD2. DNA of the CDR3: TGTGCCAGCAATCACGGGGGGGCCTCGGATGAGCAGTTCTTC. Its translation: CASNHGGASDEQFF.